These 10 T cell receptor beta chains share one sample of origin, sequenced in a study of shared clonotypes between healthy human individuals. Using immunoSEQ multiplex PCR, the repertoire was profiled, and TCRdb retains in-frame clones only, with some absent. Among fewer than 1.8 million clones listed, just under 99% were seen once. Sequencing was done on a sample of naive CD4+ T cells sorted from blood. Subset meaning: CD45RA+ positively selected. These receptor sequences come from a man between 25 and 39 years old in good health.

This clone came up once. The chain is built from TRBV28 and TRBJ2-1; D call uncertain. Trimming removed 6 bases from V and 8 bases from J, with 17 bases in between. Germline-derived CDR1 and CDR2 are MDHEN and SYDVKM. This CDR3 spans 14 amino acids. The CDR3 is CASSPTPLVHEQFF. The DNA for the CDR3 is TGTGCCAGCAGCCCTACCCCGTTAGTTCATGAGCAGTTCTTC.

As DNA, the CDR3 is TGTGCCAGTAGTATAATAACCGGGACTAGCGGGAGGGCGAACACCGGGGAGCTGTTTTTT. This encodes CASSIITGTSGRANTGELFF. The chain uses TRBV19 and TRBJ2-2; 16 bases are a match to TRBD2. The junction had 6 bases not matched to a gene; V was cut back by 2 bases and J by 0 bases. The germline V gene encodes CDR1 LNHDA and CDR2 SQIVND (reference sequence). The CDR3 has 20 amino acids.

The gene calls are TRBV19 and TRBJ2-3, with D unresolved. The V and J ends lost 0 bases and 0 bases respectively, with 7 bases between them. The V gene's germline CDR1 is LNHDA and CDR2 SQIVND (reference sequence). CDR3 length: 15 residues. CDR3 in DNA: TGTGCCAGTAGTATAGATAGTACTAGCACAGATACGCAGTATTTT. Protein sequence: CASSIDSTSTDTQYF. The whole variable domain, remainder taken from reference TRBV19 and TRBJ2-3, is DGGITQSPKYLFRKEGQNVTLSCEQNLNHDAMYWYRQDPGQGLRLIYYSQIVNDFQKGDIAEGYSVSREKKESFPLTVTSAQKNPTAFYLCASSIDSTSTDTQYFGPGTRLTVL.

CDR3 nucleotides: TGTGCCAGCAGCTTAGTCGTTAGCGGAGATAACACCGGGGAGCTGTTTTTT. Its protein is CASSLVVSGDNTGELFF. The genes are TRBV7-9 and TRBJ2-2; D is possibly TRBD2 (6 bases). Trimming removed 1 base from V and 2 bases from J, with 14 bases in between. Germline V gene data show CDR1 as SEHNR and CDR2 as FQNEAQ (reference sequence). The CDR3 runs 17 residues.

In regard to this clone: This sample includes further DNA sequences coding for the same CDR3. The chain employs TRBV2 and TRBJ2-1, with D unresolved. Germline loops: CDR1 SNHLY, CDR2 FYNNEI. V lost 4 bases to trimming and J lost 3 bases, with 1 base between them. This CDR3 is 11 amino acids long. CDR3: CASSGYNEQFF. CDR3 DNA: TGTGCCAGCAGTGGCTACAATGAGCAGTTCTTC.

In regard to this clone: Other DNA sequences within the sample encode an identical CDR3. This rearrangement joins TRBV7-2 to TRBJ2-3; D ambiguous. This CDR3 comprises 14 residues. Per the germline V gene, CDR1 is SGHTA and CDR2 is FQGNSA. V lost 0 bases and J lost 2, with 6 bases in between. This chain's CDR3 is CASSLAGPTDTQYF. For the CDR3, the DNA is TGTGCCAGCAGCTTAGCGGGTCCCACAGATACGCAGTATTTT.

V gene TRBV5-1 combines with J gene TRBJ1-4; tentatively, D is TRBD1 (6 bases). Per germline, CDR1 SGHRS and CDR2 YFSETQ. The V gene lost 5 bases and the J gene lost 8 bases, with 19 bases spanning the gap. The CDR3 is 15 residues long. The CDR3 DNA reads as TGCGCCAGCAGATCCGGGACAATTTCAAGGGAAAAACTGTTTTTT. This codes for CASRSGTISREKLFF.

This CDR3 is CASSSREGHTEAFF. The CDR3 region has the DNA TGTGCCAGCAGTAGTAGGGAGGGGCACACTGAAGCTTTCTTT. This sequence joins TRBV6-5 and TRBJ1-1; weak D call: TRBD1 (5 bases). The CDR3 covers 14 residues. Trimming pared 5 bases from V and 3 bases from J, leaving 13 bases between. CDR1 and CDR2 from the germline V gene are MNHEY and SVGAGI.

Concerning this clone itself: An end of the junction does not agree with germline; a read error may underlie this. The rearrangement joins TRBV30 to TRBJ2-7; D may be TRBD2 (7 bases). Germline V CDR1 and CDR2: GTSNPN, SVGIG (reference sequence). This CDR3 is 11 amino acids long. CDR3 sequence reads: CAWSGGGSRNF. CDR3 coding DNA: TGTGCCTGGAGTGGGGGGGGCTCCCGCAACTTC.

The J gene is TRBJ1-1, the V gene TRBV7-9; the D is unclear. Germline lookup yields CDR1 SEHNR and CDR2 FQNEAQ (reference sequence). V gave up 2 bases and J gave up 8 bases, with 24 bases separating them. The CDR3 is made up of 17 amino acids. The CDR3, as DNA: TGTGCCAGCAGCTTATTCGAGCGGCGGGGTACGGATTTCGAAGCTTTCTTT. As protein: CASSLFERRGTDFEAFF.